This entry lists 16 T cell receptor beta chains sequenced from one sample in a study of blood T cell repertoires in COVID-19. Assay used: immunoSEQ multiplex PCR; TCRdb lists only in-frame clones, some missing. The sample yields fewer than 300,000 clones, approximately 89% seen once. The sequenced sample was PBMCs or T cells enriched from blood (not recorded which). These receptors came from a woman between 35 and 50 years old with acute COVID-19.

The chain combines TRBV5-1 with TRBJ1-6; 7 bases align to TRBD1. V gave up 0 bases and J gave up 10 bases; unmatched junction bases: 7. The CDR3 is 15 amino acids. The germline gives CDR1 SGHRS, CDR2 YFSETQ. This CDR3 reads CASSLGTGGGSPLHF. In DNA, the CDR3 is TGCGCCAGCAGCTTGGGGACAGGCGGTGGGTCACCCCTCCACTTT.

This clone has just one count. The J gene is TRBJ2-1, the V gene TRBV18; 9 bases are shared with TRBD1. CDR3 length: 16 residues. With V trimmed by 3 bases and J by 2 bases, 5 bases remained unmatched. Germline lookup yields CDR1 KGHSH and CDR2 LQKENI. For the CDR3, the DNA is TGTGCCAGCTCACCTCCGGGACAGGGCCCCTACAATGAGCAGTTCTTC. Its translation: CASSPPGQGPYNEQFF.

The CDR3 is CATSRPASLAGVEQYV. In DNA, the CDR3 is TGTGCCACCAGTAGGCCCGCAAGTTTAGCGGGTGTCGAGCAGTACGTC. The chain couples TRBV24-1 to TRBJ2-7; 7 bases line up with TRBD2. This CDR3 has 16 residues. Losses at the gene ends were 6 bases for V and 6 bases for J; bases not matched to a gene: 16. Per germline, CDR1 KGHDR and CDR2 SFDVKD.

The V call is TRBV5-1, the J call TRBJ2-5, with 11 bases identical to TRBD2. The CDR3 runs 17 residues. After removal of 3 bases from V and 4 bases from J, the junction contained 11 bases not matched to a gene. Per germline, CDR1 SGHRS and CDR2 YFSETQ. The CDR3 region is CASSSLAGGPRAETQYF. The CDR3 DNA sequence: TGCGCCAGCAGCTCCTTAGCGGGAGGGCCGAGGGCAGAGACCCAGTACTTC.

There are many counts of this clone. J is TRBJ1-2 and V is TRBV24-1; D is uncertain. Between the trimmed V and J ends, which lost 1 base and 8 bases, there was a span of 10 bases. The CDR3 consists of 13 residues. In germline, CDR1 is KGHDR, CDR2 SFDVKD. The CDR3 sequence: CATSDFEGSGYTF. CDR3 nucleotides: TGTGCCACCAGTGATTTTGAGGGTTCGGGCTACACCTTC.

With respect to this clone: Sequence at one end of the junction differs from germline and may be a read error. The V call is TRBV7-7, the J call TRBJ2-1; D may be TRBD2 (6 bases). The CDR3 totals 16 residues. CDR1 and CDR2 from the germline V gene are SSHAT and FNYEAQ (reference sequence). The CDR3 sequence: CASSSSLAASYNEQFF. The DNA for the CDR3 is TGTGCTAGCAGCAGTTCGTTAGCGGCATCCTACAATGAGCAGTTCTTC.

The chain links TRBV7-2 to TRBJ2-1, with 8 bases aligning to TRBD1. The CDR3 spans 15 residues. V trimming: 5 bases; J trimming: 8 bases; junction bases outside the gene matches: 11. CDR1 and CDR2 from the germline V gene are SGHTA and FQGNSA. The CDR3 DNA follows: TGTGCCAGCAGCGCAGGGGGCCCTCGGGGCGATGAGCAGTTCTTC. As protein: CASSAGGPRGDEQFF.

The chain carries TRBV2 and TRBJ1-1, with D tentatively TRBD1 (5 bases). CDR3 size: 14 residues. CDR1 and CDR2 (germline): SNHLY, FYNNEI. V was clipped by 6 bases and J by 1 base, with 12 bases between them. CDR3 loop: CASRKDITNTEAFF. CDR3 nucleotide sequence: TGTGCCAGCAGGAAGGACATCACGAACACTGAAGCTTTCTTT.

The chain employs TRBV24-1 and TRBJ2-5; 9 positions agree with TRBD2. With V trimmed by 1 base and J by 3 bases, 5 bases remained unmatched. Germline V gene sequence: CDR1 KGHDR, CDR2 SFDVKD. The CDR3 runs to 16 residues. The CDR3 here is CATSDFGSGREETQYF. Here the CDR3 DNA reads TGTGCCACCAGTGATTTTGGTAGCGGGAGAGAAGAGACCCAGTACTTC.

This clone was seen a handful of times. The CDR3 region is CASSDAGGGETQYF. DNA of the CDR3: TGTGCCAGCAGTGACGCGGGAGGAGGGGAGACCCAGTACTTC. The gene calls are TRBV2 and TRBJ2-5; 8 nucleotides match TRBD2. Germline V lookup: CDR1 SNHLY, CDR2 FYNNEI. The V gene end was trimmed by 3 bases and the J gene end by 5 bases; junction bases not matched to a gene: 5. CDR3 length: 14 residues.

V gene TRBV13 combines with J gene TRBJ2-7, with 12 bases aligning to TRBD2. The CDR3 runs to 15 residues. V shed 3 bases and J 3 bases; nucleotides not matched to a gene: 3. Germline lookup yields CDR1 PRHDT and CDR2 FYEKMQ (reference sequence). CDR3 protein: CASSFRTSGNYEQYF. Written as DNA, the CDR3 is TGTGCCAGCAGCTTCCGGACTAGCGGGAACTACGAGCAGTACTTC.

The chain has TRBV7-9 and TRBJ1-2; D gene unclear. The CDR3 totals 14 residues. Trimming cost V 8 bases and J 0 bases, with 13 bases left between them. CDR1 is SEHNR and CDR2 is FQNEAQ in the germline V gene (reference sequence). CDR3 nucleotides: TGTGCCAGCGGTGCGGAGGCAGCTAACTATGGCTACACCTTC. It codes for CASGAEAANYGYTF.

The rearrangement joins TRBV5-4 to TRBJ2-7; 8 bases are shared with TRBD2. V lost 4 bases and J lost 3; bases outside the gene matches: 6. This CDR3 is built from 14 residues. Germline lookup yields CDR1 SGHNT and CDR2 YYREEE (reference sequence). Here the CDR3 DNA reads TGTGCCAGCAGCGCCAGACTAGCGAACTACGAGCAGTACTTC. It is translated as CASSARLANYEQYF. The full variable domain, with the rest looked up from reference TRBV5-4 and TRBJ2-7, is ETGVTQSPTHLIKTRGQQVTLRCSSQSGHNTVSWYQQALGQGPQFIFQYYREEENGRGNFPPRFSGLQFPNYSSELNVNALELDDSALYLCASSARLANYEQYFGPGTRLTVT.

The chain combines TRBV5-4 with TRBJ1-2; D possibly corresponds to TRBD1 (5 bases). Per germline, CDR1 SGHNT and CDR2 YYREEE (reference sequence). Trimming took 4 bases from V and 4 from J, leaving 14 bases between them. The CDR3 is 14 residues long. The CDR3 here is CASSTRQSVYGYTF. The DNA of the CDR3 is TGTGCCAGCAGCACCCGACAGTCGGTCTATGGCTACACCTTC.

This clone was observed a few times. CDR3 sequence (DNA): TGTGCCAGCAGCCAATCGTCAGGGCGAGACCAGCCCCAGCATTTT. It translates to CASSQSSGRDQPQHF. The chain employs TRBV16 and TRBJ1-5; a possible D gene is TRBD1 (5 bases). CDR1 and CDR2 from the germline V gene are KGHSY and FQNENV. The V end was cut by 0 bases, the J end by 7 bases, with 13 bases between. There are 15 residues in the CDR3.

The V call is TRBV5-1, the J call TRBJ2-1; TRBD1 aligns across 8 bases. The germline CDR1 and CDR2 sequences are SGHRS and YFSETQ. The CDR3 is 17 amino acids. The ends lost 4 bases at V and 9 bases at J; junction bases unmatched: 18. The CDR3 DNA follows: TGCGCCAGCAGCCGCGGACAGGGCTCCCAGAGCGTTCTTGAGCAGTTCTTC. It specifies CASSRGQGSQSVLEQFF.